A selection of T cell receptor beta chains follows, all from one sample in a study of T-cell reconstitution after alpha-beta-depleted transplantation in children. Each CDR3 protein is one row after TCRdb ran MiXCR on the PCR reads. There are some 300,000 distinct CDR3 sequences in the sample; 10% occur only once, and less than 9% lies in the top ten. The source material was PBMCs, sampled before TCRalphabeta/CD19-depleted stem cell transplant. The receptor source for this set is a boy in the first two years of life with acute myeloid leukemia, due to receive a stem cell transplant. The conserved cysteine and the conserved F or W are not part of the CDR3 here. A D gene is named only where the DNA matches it firmly.

D: NA; V: TRBV7-2; CDR3: ASSPGITTNEKLF
D: TRBD2; V: TRBV7-2; CDR3: ASSLLGLAGGGETQY
D: NA; V: TRBV29-1; CDR3: SVEAGLGLSSGNTIY
D: TRBD2; V: TRBV28; CDR3: ASRLAGYEQY
D: NA; V: TRBV20-1; CDR3: SARADRSGSGANVLT
D: NA; V: TRBV28; CDR3: ASSDNGPPETQY
D: NA; V: TRBV27; CDR3: ASSFHLRTDTQY
D: NA; V: TRBV7-8; CDR3: ASSSTEGSSYEQY
D: TRBD1; V: TRBV5-1; CDR3: ASSTDSVRGLYNEQF
D: NA; V: TRBV6-2/TRBV6-3; CDR3: ASSNPTYRSENEQF
D: TRBD2; V: TRBV7-2; CDR3: ASSSGTSGPRSRAQY
D: NA; V: TRBV12-3/TRBV12-4; CDR3: ASRGQWVFTGELF
D: NA; V: TRBV9; CDR3: ASSVGGARSIQETQY
D: NA; V: TRBV4-1; CDR3: ASSQAVDNEQF
D: NA; V: TRBV10-3; CDR3: AISETSDSYTEAF
D: TRBD1; V: TRBV11-2; CDR3: ASSLWTGIYNEQF
D: NA; V: TRBV5-1; CDR3: ASSLGARDYEQY
D: TRBD1; V: TRBV4-2; CDR3: ASSQYQDRMVNYGYT
D: TRBD1; V: TRBV9; CDR3: ASSVGTGERQPQH
D: NA; V: TRBV12-3/TRBV12-4; CDR3: ASSGDTSYEQY
D: NA; V: TRBV28; CDR3: ASSLFEVTGELF
D: TRBD2; V: TRBV11-2; CDR3: ASSLEWAGGPYNEQF
D: TRBD1; V: TRBV20-1; CDR3: SARDRGVWQPQH
D: TRBD2; V: TRBV10-2; CDR3: ASRPSGSETGELF
D: TRBD2; V: TRBV4-2; CDR3: ASSQGLAGGTYEQY
D: TRBD2; V: TRBV28; CDR3: ASRGLAGISSYEQY
D: TRBD1; V: TRBV6-5; CDR3: ASSYSQGANTGELF
D: TRBD2; V: TRBV12-3/TRBV12-4; CDR3: ASRVAGGLDTQY
D: TRBD2; V: TRBV13; CDR3: ASSLSLAGASYNEQF
D: TRBD2; V: TRBV18; CDR3: ASSPLILAGGSTDTQY
D: NA; V: TRBV11-2; CDR3: ASSRLGGGILPPSGELF
D: TRBD2; V: TRBV7-2; CDR3: ASSPIPTSGGPWGTGELF
D: NA; V: TRBV11-2; CDR3: ASSPKFEQF
D: NA; V: TRBV12-3/TRBV12-4; CDR3: ASSPNPTEKLF
D: TRBD2; V: TRBV7-2; CDR3: ASSYPGTSTWDTQY
D: TRBD1; V: TRBV5-1; CDR3: ASSLWTGSTDTQY
D: NA; V: TRBV20-1; CDR3: SASFRGRYEQY
D: TRBD1; V: TRBV20-1; CDR3: SARTGFNQPQH
D: TRBD2; V: TRBV19; CDR3: ASSKTSGAYNEQF
D: NA; V: TRBV19; CDR3: ASSIQGVNQPQH
D: NA; V: TRBV20-1; CDR3: SASYPSPNTGELF
D: NA; V: TRBV29-1; CDR3: SVEASSYEQY
D: TRBD1; V: TRBV12-3/TRBV12-4; CDR3: ASSFTGDETQY
D: NA; V: TRBV7-2; CDR3: ASSYRVGEQETQY
D: NA; V: TRBV12-3/TRBV12-4; CDR3: ASRPEGTGELF
D: NA; V: TRBV28; CDR3: ASSLLQFSGANVLT
D: NA; V: TRBV15; CDR3: ATSRVGLVGRSYNEQF
D: TRBD1; V: TRBV6-2/TRBV6-3; CDR3: ASSLDRGWNTEAF
D: NA; V: TRBV12-5; CDR3: ASGLPTREEVKNEQY
D: NA; V: TRBV6-1; CDR3: ATHRGAYLYEQY
D: NA; V: TRBV20-1; CDR3: SARTGYIETQY
D: TRBD2; V: TRBV23-1; CDR3: ASSQTSGGTENYEQY